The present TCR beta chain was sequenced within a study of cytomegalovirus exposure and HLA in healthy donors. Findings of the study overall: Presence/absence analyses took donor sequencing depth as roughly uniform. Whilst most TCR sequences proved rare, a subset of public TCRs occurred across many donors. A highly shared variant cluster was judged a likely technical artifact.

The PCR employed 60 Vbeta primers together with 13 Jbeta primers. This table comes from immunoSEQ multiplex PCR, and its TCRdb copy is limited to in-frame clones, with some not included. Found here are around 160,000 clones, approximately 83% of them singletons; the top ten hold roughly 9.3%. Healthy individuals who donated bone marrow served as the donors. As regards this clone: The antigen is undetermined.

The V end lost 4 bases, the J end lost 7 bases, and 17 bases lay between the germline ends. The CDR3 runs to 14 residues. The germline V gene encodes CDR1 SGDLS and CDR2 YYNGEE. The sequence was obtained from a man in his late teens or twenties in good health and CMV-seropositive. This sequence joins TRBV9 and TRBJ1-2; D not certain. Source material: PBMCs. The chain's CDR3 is CASSTTLRSGGYTF. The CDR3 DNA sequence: TGTGCCAGCAGCACCACCTTGAGGTCCGGTGGCTACACCTTC. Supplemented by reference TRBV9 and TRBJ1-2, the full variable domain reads DSGVTQTPKHLITATGQRVTLRCSPRSGDLSVYWYQQSLDQGLQFLIQYYNGEERAKGNILERFSAQQFPDLHSELNLSSLELGDSALYFCASSTTLRSGGYTFGSGTRLTVV.